This entry lists 28 T cell receptor beta chains sequenced from one sample in a study of cytomegalovirus exposure and HLA in healthy donors. PCR employed 60 Vbeta and 13 Jbeta primers. Assay used: immunoSEQ multiplex PCR; TCRdb lists only in-frame clones, some missing. The table shows about 120,000 clones, with 55% to 75% occurring only once. Sequencing was performed on PBMCs. The source is a woman aged 40 to 50 in good health and CMV-seropositive.

This sequence joins TRBV7-2 and TRBJ2-7; TRBD2 aligns across 10 bases. Germline values: CDR1 SGHTA, CDR2 FQGNSA. The ends lost 4 bases at V and 0 bases at J; junction bases unmatched: 12. This CDR3 is 18 amino acids long. CDR3 bases: TGTGCCAGCAGCTCCCAACTAGCGGGATATACAGTCTCCTACGAGCAGTACTTC. Amino acids: CASSSQLAGYTVSYEQYF.

The rearrangement uses TRBV5-5 and TRBJ1-3; the D is unclear. Germline CDR1 and CDR2: SGHKS and YYEKEE (reference sequence). The CDR3 contains 13 residues. V was shortened by 5 bases and J by 0 bases, with 6 bases between the two germline ends. The CDR3 region is CASRWASGNTIYF. The CDR3 DNA sequence: TGTGCCAGCAGATGGGCCTCTGGAAACACCATATATTTT.

This clone was detected once. This chain links TRBV2 with TRBJ2-5, with TRBD2 matching 7 bases. The J call may not be correct, given that the DNA end is closer to TRBJ2-7. The CDR3 extends over 16 amino acids. The V gene's germline CDR1 is SNHLY and CDR2 FYNNEI. CDR3 residues: CASSEGGRGPSGEQYF. The CDR3 bases are TGTGCCAGCAGTGAAGGGGGGAGGGGTCCCTCGGGCGAGCAGTACTTC.

The CDR3 reads CATSESQIGEQYF. CDR3 DNA: TGTGCCACCTCGGAGAGCCAGATTGGCGAGCAGTACTTC. V is TRBV18 and J is TRBJ2-7; no reliable D call. The V end was cut by 10 bases, the J end by 6 bases, with 19 bases between. Germline values: CDR1 KGHSH, CDR2 LQKENI. The length of the CDR3 is 13 residues.

V gene TRBV15 combines with J gene TRBJ1-2, with D possibly being TRBD1 (6 bases). V was clipped by 1 base and J by 7 bases, with 16 bases between them. CDR3 length: 15 amino acids. The germline CDR1 and CDR2 sequences are LNHNV and YYDKDF (reference sequence). The CDR3 sequence is CATSRGVAGEGGYTF. For the CDR3, the DNA is TGTGCCACCAGCAGAGGGGTTGCAGGGGAAGGTGGCTACACCTTC.

The table lists this clone with a count of one. The rearrangement links TRBV19 to TRBJ2-1, with D maybe TRBD1 (6 bases). V was cut by 4 bases and J by 3 bases, with 19 bases left in between. The CDR3 is made up of 17 amino acids. Germline CDR1 and CDR2: LNHDA and SQIVND (reference sequence). The CDR3 sequence is CASSTSQGSDFYNEQFF. CDR3 DNA: TGTGCCAGTAGTACCTCTCAGGGGAGCGACTTCTACAATGAGCAGTTCTTC. The variable domain in full, completed from reference TRBV19 and TRBJ2-1, reads DGGITQSPKYLFRKEGQNVTLSCEQNLNHDAMYWYRQDPGQGLRLIYYSQIVNDFQKGDIAEGYSVSREKKESFPLTVTSAQKNPTAFYLCASSTSQGSDFYNEQFFGPGTRLTVL.

The chain links TRBV6-6 to TRBJ2-6; D gene unclear. CDR3 size: 16 residues. Trimming took 6 bases from V and 0 from J, leaving 12 bases between them. The V gene's germline CDR1 is MNHNY and CDR2 SVGAGI (reference sequence). CDR3 amino acids: CASSDRVGSGANVLTF. The CDR3 DNA sequence: TGTGCCAGCAGCGACCGGGTAGGCTCTGGGGCCAACGTCCTGACTTTC.

The V gene is TRBV5-4, the J gene TRBJ2-7, with D possibly being TRBD2 (6 bases). This CDR3 has 14 amino acids. The germline V gene encodes CDR1 SGHNT and CDR2 YYREEE (reference sequence). The germline V and J ends were trimmed by 1 base and 4 bases, with 12 bases remaining between them. CDR3 nucleotide sequence: TGTGCCAGCAGCTTGAGAGGGACTCCTTACGAGCAGTACTTC. This translates into CASSLRGTPYEQYF.

This clone came up a few times. This chain connects TRBV6-5 to TRBJ1-4; 7 positions match TRBD1. Trimming took 5 bases from V and 5 from J; bases not matched to a gene: 2. Germline V gene data show CDR1 as MNHEY and CDR2 as SVGAGI. The CDR3 loop spans 13 amino acids. CDR3 nucleotides: TGTGCCAGCAGTCGACAGGGAAATGAAAAACTGTTTTTT. Translated: CASSRQGNEKLFF.

This chain connects TRBV7-3 to TRBJ2-2, with a weak D call TRBD2 (6 bases). V lost 3 bases to trimming and J lost 7 bases, with 9 bases between them. This CDR3 comprises 13 residues. Germline V gene lookup returns CDR1 SGHTA and CDR2 FQGTGA. As DNA, the CDR3 is TGTGCCAGCAGCTTGTTGGGGGGCGGGGAGCTGTTTTTT. Encoded protein: CASSLLGGGELFF. Using reference TRBV7-3 and TRBJ2-2 for the parts outside the CDR3, the full variable domain is GAGVSQTPSNKVTEKGKYVELRCDPISGHTALYWYRQSLGQGPEFLIYFQGTGAADDSGLPNDRFFAVRPEGSVSTLKIQRTERGDSAVYLCASSLLGGGELFFGEGSRLTVL.

The V and J genes are TRBV27 and TRBJ2-1, with TRBD2 matching over 9 bases. From germline, CDR1 is MNHEY and CDR2 SMNVEV (reference sequence). With 5 bases clipped from V and 4 bases from J, the junction kept 3 bases outside the gene matches. CDR3 length: 14 amino acids. The CDR3 DNA is TGTGCCAGCAGTACCGGACTAGCGTACAATGAGCAGTTCTTC. It specifies CASSTGLAYNEQFF.

This rearrangement joins TRBV6-5 to TRBJ2-7; 7 bases line up with TRBD1. Trimming cost V 6 bases and J 3 bases; bases outside gene matches: 5. Per the germline V gene, CDR1 is MNHEY and CDR2 is SVGAGI. This CDR3 spans 13 amino acids. The CDR3 region has the DNA TGTGCCAGCAGCCAGGGACAGCTCTACGAGCAGTACTTC. It translates to CASSQGQLYEQYF.

V gene TRBV18 combines with J gene TRBJ2-5, with D possibly TRBD2 on 5 matching bases. Trimming pared 2 bases from V and 4 bases from J, leaving 14 bases between. Germline lookup yields CDR1 KGHSH and CDR2 LQKENI. This CDR3 comprises 15 residues. This CDR3 reads CASSPTIRTRETQYF. DNA of the CDR3: TGTGCCAGCTCACCAACCATTAGGACTCGAGAGACCCAGTACTTC.

Concerning this clone itself: A read error is possible here, since a much larger clone lies one base away. The chain couples TRBV4-2 to TRBJ2-5; no firm D call. V lost 0 bases, J lost 5 bases, and 10 bases lay in between. Germline CDR1 reads LGHNA; CDR2 reads YNFKEQ. The CDR3 sequence is 14 residues long. CDR3 residues: CASSQDGQWETQYF. CDR3 sequence (DNA): TGTGCCAGCAGCCAAGATGGGCAGTGGGAGACCCAGTACTTC.

This clone appeared a few times. The chain couples TRBV11-2 to TRBJ2-2; 8 bases are a match to TRBD1. Germline V gives CDR1 SGHAT, CDR2 FQNNGV. This CDR3 has 14 amino acids. V gave up 3 bases and J gave up 7 bases; unmatched junction bases: 4. The CDR3 loop is CASSFRQGIGELFF. CDR3 nucleotides: TGTGCCAGCAGCTTTCGACAGGGGATCGGGGAGCTGTTTTTT.

In DNA form, the CDR3 reads TGTGCCAGCTCCCCGGGGACTAGCGGGGAATACAATGAGCAGTTCTTC. Translated, it gives CASSPGTSGEYNEQFF. The chain recombines TRBV7-2 with TRBJ2-1; 13 bases are a match to TRBD2. With 8 bases clipped from V and 4 bases from J, the junction kept 8 bases outside the gene matches. CDR1 and CDR2 from the germline V gene are SGHTA and FQGNSA. The CDR3 spans 16 residues. Based on the CDR3 plus reference TRBV7-2 and TRBJ2-1, the full variable domain is GAGVSQSPSNKVTEKGKDVELRCDPISGHTALYWYRQSLGQGLEFLIYFQGNSAPDKSGLPSDRFSAERTGGSVSTLTIQRTQQEDSAVYLCASSPGTSGEYNEQFFGPGTRLTVL.

The DNA for the CDR3 is TGCGCCAGCAGCGTGACTAGCGGGAGAAAAGAGACCCAGTACTTC. As protein: CASSVTSGRKETQYF. The V call is TRBV5-1, the J call TRBJ2-5; 12 bases are a match to TRBD2. V trimming: 4 bases; J trimming: 3 bases; junction bases outside the gene matches: 4. This CDR3 has 15 amino acids. Germline V CDR1 and CDR2: SGHRS, YFSETQ.

The J gene is TRBJ1-6, the V gene TRBV6-5; D remains unclear. V lost 0 bases and J lost 10, with 7 bases in between. Germline V lookup: CDR1 MNHEY, CDR2 SVGAGI. The CDR3 length is 13 residues. The CDR3 nucleotides are TGTGCCAGCAGTTACTCTGGTAGATCACCCCTCCACTTT. It specifies CASSYSGRSPLHF.

V gene TRBV19 combines with J gene TRBJ2-7, with D possibly being TRBD2 (6 bases). Per the germline V gene, CDR1 is LNHDA and CDR2 is SQIVND (reference sequence). The germline V and J ends were trimmed by 3 bases and 5 bases, with 14 bases remaining between them. The CDR3 extends over 14 amino acids. The CDR3 sequence: CASSIVLREDEQYF. The CDR3, as DNA: TGTGCCAGTAGTATTGTTTTGAGGGAGGACGAGCAGTACTTC.

This clone appeared a few times. The rearrangement links TRBV5-6 to TRBJ2-5; 8 nucleotides line up with TRBD2. The J call is doubtful: the DNA matches TRBJ2-7 better. CDR3 length: 14 amino acids. CDR1 and CDR2 from the germline V gene are SGHDT and YYEEEE. CDR3 sequence: CASSTHGGGYEQYF. CDR3 nucleotide sequence: TGTGCCAGCAGCACGCACGGGGGGGGCTACGAGCAGTACTTC.

The chain carries TRBV19 and TRBJ2-1; 11 bases align to TRBD2. The CDR3 consists of 16 residues. Germline V lookup: CDR1 LNHDA, CDR2 SQIVND (reference sequence). The ends lost 4 bases at V and 3 bases at J; junction bases unmatched: 5. CDR3 nucleotide sequence: TGTGCCAGTAGTACAAGGACTAGCGGGTACTACAATGAGCAGTTCTTC. Residues: CASSTRTSGYYNEQFF.

V gene TRBV4-2 combines with J gene TRBJ2-1, with D tentatively TRBD1 (6 bases). CDR1 and CDR2 from the germline V gene are LGHNA and YNFKEQ. The V end lost 3 bases, the J end lost 4 bases, and 19 bases lay between the germline ends. There are 17 residues in the CDR3. CDR3 in DNA: TGTGCCAGCAGCCAGAATGGACCGGGACAACCTTACAATGAGCAGTTCTTC. Its protein product is CASSQNGPGQPYNEQFF.

The chain combines TRBV13 with TRBJ2-1, with a possible D match to TRBD1 (6 bases). Germline lookup yields CDR1 PRHDT and CDR2 FYEKMQ (reference sequence). V was clipped by 2 bases and J by 9 bases, with 14 bases between them. The CDR3 contains 14 residues. The CDR3 region has the DNA TGTGCCAGCAGCTTAAGGGGGAGCGCGAGTGAGCAGTTCTTC. Translated, it gives CASSLRGSASEQFF.

There are a few counts of this clone. The chain joins TRBV9 to TRBJ1-1; 7 bases map to TRBD1. Germline V gene lookup returns CDR1 SGDLS and CDR2 YYNGEE. This CDR3 spans 15 amino acids. The V segment lost 3 bases and the J segment 0 bases; nucleotides outside the gene matches: 5. The CDR3 reads CASSATGALNTEAFF. The DNA of the CDR3 is TGTGCCAGCAGCGCCACAGGGGCTTTGAACACTGAAGCTTTCTTT.

The chain joins TRBV2 to TRBJ2-1; TRBD2 aligns across 8 bases. The CDR3 sequence is 15 residues long. Per the germline V gene, CDR1 is SNHLY and CDR2 is FYNNEI. V trimming: 6 bases; J trimming: 3 bases; junction bases outside the gene matches: 7. DNA of the CDR3: TGTGCCAGCAGGGGAACTAGCGGAATCTACAATGAGCAGTTCTTC. Its protein is CASRGTSGIYNEQFF.

V gene TRBV2 combines with J gene TRBJ2-7; 12 bases are shared with TRBD2. J lost 3 bases, V lost 3 bases, and 3 bases had no gene match. The germline V gene encodes CDR1 SNHLY and CDR2 FYNNEI. The CDR3 extends over 15 amino acids. CDR3 protein: CASSDGLAGSYEQYF. CDR3 bases: TGTGCCAGCAGTGACGGACTAGCGGGAAGCTACGAGCAGTACTTC.

This clone was seen only a few times. V and J are TRBV5-1 and TRBJ1-4; 7 positions match TRBD1. CDR3 size: 14 residues. V shed 4 bases and J 3 bases; nucleotides not matched to a gene: 3. Germline assignment: CDR1 SGHRS and CDR2 YFSETQ. The DNA of the CDR3 is TGCGCCAGCAGCACGACAGGGTCTAATGAAAAACTGTTTTTT. This encodes CASSTTGSNEKLFF.

Here the CDR3 reads CASSPGPGGVYEQYF. In DNA, the CDR3 is TGTGCCAGCAGCCCGGGACCGGGGGGAGTCTACGAGCAGTACTTC. This chain joins TRBV7-2 and TRBJ2-7; 7 positions match TRBD2. CDR1 and CDR2 from the germline V gene are SGHTA and FQGNSA. CDR3 length equals 15 residues. After removal of 5 bases from V and 3 bases from J, the junction contained 10 bases not matched to a gene.